This T cell receptor beta chain comes out of a study of shared clonotypes between healthy human individuals. The CDR3 runs to 14 residues. CDR1 SEHNR and CDR2 FQNEAQ come from the germline V gene (reference sequence). V shed 4 bases and J shed 8 bases, with 14 bases lying between them. In this sample, this clone turned up a few times. Libraries were prepared by immunoSEQ multiplex PCR; TCRdb keeps only in-frame clonotypes and omits some of them. Counted here are some 630,000 clones, 55% to 75% occurring once; the ten biggest clones make up approximately 1.8%. V usage is TRBV7-9 and J usage is TRBJ1-4, with a possible D match to TRBD1 (6 bases). The sample taken for sequencing was memory CD4+ T cells sorted from blood. Subset of the sample: CD45RA-negative fraction. The receptor comes from a woman aged 25 to 39 in good health. The CDR3 region is CASSSTGIEEKLFF. In DNA form, the CDR3 reads TGTGCCAGCAGCTCAACAGGGATTGAGGAAAAACTGTTTTTT.